This TCR beta chain came from a study of T cells after posttransplantation cyclophosphamide. This CDR3 contains 14 residues. V lost 2 bases, J lost 2 bases, and 10 bases lay in between. Germline CDR1 and CDR2: MDHEN and SYDVKM. The table came from immunoSEQ multiplex PCR; TCRdb's copy has only in-frame clones and leaves some out. Observed are approximately 17,000 clones, no singletons, with the top ten taking 0.45% to 0.65%. This clone came up many times. Busulfan-fludarabine conditioning, marrow transplant, and cyclophosphamide on days +3 and +4 were administered. The source material was PBMCs, sampled after allogeneic stem cell transplant with posttransplant cyclophosphamide. The sequence came from a female patient between 25 and 45 years old who received an allogeneic stem cell transplant from a related donor, was CMV-positive, and had no GVHD. Some T cells may have come from the graft donor. This sequence joins TRBV28 and TRBJ2-7; maybe TRBD1 (6 bases). As DNA, the CDR3 is TGTGCCAGCAGTTTAATACAGGGTCCCTACGAGCAGTACTTC. Protein product: CASSLIQGPYEQYF.